The text below deals with one TCR beta chain. This entry is derived from a study of blood T cell repertoires in COVID-19. About the study: Samples of COVID-19 (acute and convalescent) were obtained from the United States, Italy and Spain.

Generated by immunoSEQ multiplex PCR, the TCRdb table keeps only in-frame clones and is missing some. The sample has around 250,000 clones, less than 90% seen once. CDR3 size: 13 residues. V dropped 4 bases and J dropped 10; count of bases not matched to a gene: 3. Germline V gives CDR1 MNHEY, CDR2 SMNVEV (reference sequence). Sample: peripheral blood. This TCR came from a middle-aged woman who had recovered from COVID-19. This rearrangement joins TRBV27 to TRBJ1-6, with 8 bases fitting TRBD1. CDR3 sequence (DNA): TGTGCCAGCAGTTCCCACAGGGGGTCACCCCTCCACTTT. The encoded protein is CASSSHRGSPLHF.